This is a list of T cell receptor beta chains from one sample in a study of OX40 agonist ivuxolimab in advanced cancers. Sequencing was performed with immunoSEQ multiplex PCR; in TCRdb, only in-frame clones are kept and a portion is missing. The profile covers about 62,000 clones, with 79% appearing a single time and about a tenth taken by the ten largest. Sequenced material: CD4+ or CD8+ T cells sorted from blood, taken in a trial of the OX40 agonist ivuxolimab. The receptors come from an adult with an advanced solid tumor such as melanoma, head and neck, liver or kidney cancer. CDR3s include the opening cysteine and the closing phenylalanine or tryptophan. The D gene is left open where the match is weak. Part of the rows lack a size; the others show once, few, many or a class for expanded clones.

j_call d_call v_call clone_size cdr3_aa cdr3_nt
TRBJ2-1 . TRBV4-1 few CASSPHWGANEQFF TGCGCCAGCAGCCCACACTGGGGGGCCAATGAGCAGTTCTTC
TRBJ1-4 . TRBV7-9 . CASSRTTGPRRANEKLFF TGTGCCAGCAGCCGAACGACCGGGCCCCGGCGGGCTAATGAAAAACTGTTTTTT
TRBJ2-7 TRBD1 TRBV29-1 . CSVGGRKGQGAYEQYF TGCAGCGTTGGGGGCCGGAAGGGACAGGGAGCCTACGAGCAGTACTTC
TRBJ1-6 . TRBV10-1 . CASSDFKGREGNSPLHF TGCGCCAGCAGTGATTTTAAGGGGCGAGAGGGTAATTCACCCCTCCACTTT
TRBJ2-5 TRBD2 TRBV28 once CASRPGGVAGGETQYF TGTGCCAGTAGACCGGGAGGGGTAGCGGGAGGAGAGACCCAGTACTTC
TRBJ1-1 . TRBV9 once CASSPPPAAIGTEAFF TGTGCCAGCAGCCCCCCCCCAGCCGCAATTGGGACTGAAGCTTTCTTT
TRBJ1-1 TRBD1 TRBV7-2 . CASRRGQENTEAFF TGTGCCAGCAGGCGGGGACAGGAGAACACTGAAGCTTTCTTT
TRBJ1-6 . TRBV5-5 once CASSFSQGNSPLHF TGTGCCAGCAGCTTTTCGCAGGGGAATTCACCCCTCCACTTT
TRBJ2-7 . TRBV4-3 . CASSQGAASYEQYF TGCGCCAGCAGCCAAGGGGCAGCCTCCTACGAGCAGTACTTC
TRBJ2-1 . TRBV6-4 . CASKTRGRALNEQFF TGTGCCAGCAAGACTAGGGGGAGGGCACTTAATGAGCAGTTCTTC
TRBJ1-4 . TRBV7-6 . CASSVGGINEKLFF TGTGCCAGCAGTGTTGGGGGCATAAATGAAAAACTGTTTTTT
TRBJ2-2 . TRBV7-2 . CASSHLGGGQGTGELFF TGTGCCAGCAGCCACCTAGGGGGGGGTCAGGGAACCGGGGAGCTGTTTTTT
TRBJ2-7 TRBD2 TRBV29-1 . CSVGRGGRASYEQYF TGCAGCGTTGGGAGAGGCGGGAGGGCCTCATACGAGCAGTACTTC
TRBJ1-3 . TRBV11-2 . CASSPGTAGNTIYF TGTGCCAGCAGCCCTGGGACGGCTGGAAACACCATATATTTT
TRBJ1-5 . TRBV7-8 . CASSSQASNQPQHF TGTGCCAGCAGCTCACAGGCTAGCAATCAGCCCCAGCATTTT
TRBJ1-2 . TRBV9 . CASSVAEGRGGYTF TGTGCCAGCAGCGTAGCTGAGGGTAGAGGCGGCTACACCTTC
TRBJ1-1 . TRBV28 . CASSLGRQGRTEAFF TGTGCCAGCAGTTTGGGTCGGCAGGGTCGAACTGAAGCTTTCTTT
TRBJ2-7 . TRBV7-2 . CASSFRPSYEQYF TGTGCCAGCAGCTTCCGGCCTTCCTACGAGCAGTACTTC
TRBJ1-3 . TRBV5-6 . CASSLFPNTIYF TGTGCCAGCAGCTTGTTCCCGAACACCATATATTTT
TRBJ2-3 . TRBV11-2 . CASTQRRKLTDTQYF TGTGCCAGCACCCAAAGACGGAAACTCACAGATACGCAGTATTTT
TRBJ1-4 TRBD1 TRBV11-2 . CASSPRQGFNEKLFF TGTGCCAGCAGCCCACGACAGGGCTTTAATGAAAAACTGTTTTTT
TRBJ2-7 . TRBV5-6 few CASSLVVSYEQYF TGTGCCAGCAGCTTGGTCGTCTCCTACGAGCAGTACTTC
TRBJ1-2 . TRBV7-6 . CASSSQPGNSYGYTF TGTGCCAGCAGCTCTCAGCCCGGGAACTCCTATGGCTACACCTTC
TRBJ1-1 TRBD1 TRBV9 . CASSETGFGTEAFF TGTGCCAGCAGCGAGACAGGGTTTGGCACTGAAGCTTTCTTT
TRBJ2-3 . TRBV11-3 . CASSSGLITGADTQYF TGTGCCAGCAGCTCGGGACTCATTACGGGCGCAGATACGCAGTATTTT
TRBJ2-2 . TRBV18 . CASSLLAGSTGELFF TGTGCCAGCTCACTCTTAGCAGGGAGCACCGGGGAGCTGTTTTTT
TRBJ1-2 TRBD1 TRBV6-1 . CASRERQGYYGYTF TGTGCCAGCAGGGAACGACAGGGCTACTATGGCTACACCTTC
TRBJ2-7 . TRBV12-5 . CASGKEGEQYF TGTGCTAGTGGTAAGGAGGGCGAGCAGTACTTC
TRBJ2-7 . TRBV6-5 . CASSPDSTYEQYF TGTGCCAGCAGTCCAGACAGTACCTACGAGCAGTACTTC
TRBJ1-1 TRBD1 TRBV7-9 . CASSLGLGQGTNTEAFF TGTGCCAGCAGCTTAGGTTTGGGACAGGGAACGAACACTGAAGCTTTCTTT
TRBJ1-1 TRBD1 TRBV27 . CASRGGGTGYTEAFF TGTGCCAGCAGAGGAGGGGGGACAGGGTACACTGAAGCTTTCTTT
TRBJ2-3 . TRBV27 . CASKPYRGTDSGSRSDTQYF TGTGCCAGCAAACCCTACAGGGGGACAGATAGCGGGAGTAGGTCAGATACGCAGTATTTT
TRBJ1-5 TRBD1 TRBV7-2 . CASSLGQADQPQHF TGTGCCAGCAGCCTCGGACAGGCGGATCAGCCCCAGCATTTT
TRBJ2-3 . TRBV7-9 . CASSLIGLADTQYF TGTGCCAGCAGCTTAATAGGTCTAGCCGATACGCAGTATTTT
TRBJ2-3 TRBD2 TRBV5-4 . CASSLVLAGVGTDTQYF TGTGCCAGCAGCTTGGTACTAGCGGGAGTAGGTACAGATACGCAGTATTTT
TRBJ2-2 . TRBV7-2 . CASSLTVNTGELFF TGTGCCAGCAGCTTAACGGTGAACACCGGGGAGCTGTTTTTT